This T cell receptor (beta chain) was identified during a study of shared clonotypes between healthy human individuals. Clones were read by immunoSEQ multiplex PCR, and TCRdb kept only the in-frame ones, dropping some. The data contain around 700,000 clones, around 73% of them singletons. The receptor was derived from a woman aged 30 to 39 in good health. The sample consisted of memory CD4+ T cells sorted from blood. Specified subset: CD45RA-negative fraction.

The CDR3 coding sequence is TGTGCCTGGAGGCTCCTACCTGGGACTGAAGCTTTCTTT. Translating it yields CAWRLLPGTEAFF. The chain carries TRBV30 and TRBJ1-1; no definite D call. Between the trimmed V and J ends, which lost 3 bases and 5 bases, there was a span of 13 bases. The CDR3 is 13 residues long. Germline-derived CDR1 and CDR2 are GTSNPN and SVGIG (reference sequence).